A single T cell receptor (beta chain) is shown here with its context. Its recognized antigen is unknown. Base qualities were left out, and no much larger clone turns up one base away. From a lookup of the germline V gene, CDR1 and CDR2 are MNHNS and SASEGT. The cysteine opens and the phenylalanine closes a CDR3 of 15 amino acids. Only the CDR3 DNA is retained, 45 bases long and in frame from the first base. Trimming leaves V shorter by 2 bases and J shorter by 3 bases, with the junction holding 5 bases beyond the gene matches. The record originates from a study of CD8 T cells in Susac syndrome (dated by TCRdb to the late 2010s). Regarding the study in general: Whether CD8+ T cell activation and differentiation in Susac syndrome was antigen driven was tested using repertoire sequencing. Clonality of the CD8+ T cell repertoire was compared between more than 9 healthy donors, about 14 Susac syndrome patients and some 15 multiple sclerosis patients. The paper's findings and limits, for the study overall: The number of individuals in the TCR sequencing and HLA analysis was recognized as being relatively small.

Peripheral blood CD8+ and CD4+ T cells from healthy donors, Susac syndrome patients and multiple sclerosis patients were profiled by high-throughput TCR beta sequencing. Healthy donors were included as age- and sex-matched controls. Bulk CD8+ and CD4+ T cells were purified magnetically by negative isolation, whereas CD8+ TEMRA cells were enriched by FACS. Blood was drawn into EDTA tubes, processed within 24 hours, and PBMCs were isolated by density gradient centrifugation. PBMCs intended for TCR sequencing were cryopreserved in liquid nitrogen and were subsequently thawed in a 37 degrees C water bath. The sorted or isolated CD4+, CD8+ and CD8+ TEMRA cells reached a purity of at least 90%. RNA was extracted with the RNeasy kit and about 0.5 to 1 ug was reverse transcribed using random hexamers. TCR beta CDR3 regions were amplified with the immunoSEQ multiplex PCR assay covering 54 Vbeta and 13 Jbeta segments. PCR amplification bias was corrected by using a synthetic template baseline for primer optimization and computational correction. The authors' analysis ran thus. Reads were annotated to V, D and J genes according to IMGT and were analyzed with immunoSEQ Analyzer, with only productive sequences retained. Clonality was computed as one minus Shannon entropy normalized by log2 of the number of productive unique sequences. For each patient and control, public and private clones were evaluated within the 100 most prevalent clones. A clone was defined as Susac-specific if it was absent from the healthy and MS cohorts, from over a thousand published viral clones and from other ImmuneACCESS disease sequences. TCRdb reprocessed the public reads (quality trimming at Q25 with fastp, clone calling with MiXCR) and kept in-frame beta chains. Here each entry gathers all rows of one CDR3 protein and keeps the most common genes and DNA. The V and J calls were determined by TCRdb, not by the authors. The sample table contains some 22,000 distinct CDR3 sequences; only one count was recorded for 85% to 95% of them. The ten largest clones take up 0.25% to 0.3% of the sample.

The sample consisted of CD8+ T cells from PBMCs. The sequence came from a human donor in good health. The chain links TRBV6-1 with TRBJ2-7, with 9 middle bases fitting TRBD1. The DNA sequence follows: TGTGCCAGCAGTGAATCGGAGACAGGGGGCTACGAGCAGTACTTC. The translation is CASSESETGGYEQYF.